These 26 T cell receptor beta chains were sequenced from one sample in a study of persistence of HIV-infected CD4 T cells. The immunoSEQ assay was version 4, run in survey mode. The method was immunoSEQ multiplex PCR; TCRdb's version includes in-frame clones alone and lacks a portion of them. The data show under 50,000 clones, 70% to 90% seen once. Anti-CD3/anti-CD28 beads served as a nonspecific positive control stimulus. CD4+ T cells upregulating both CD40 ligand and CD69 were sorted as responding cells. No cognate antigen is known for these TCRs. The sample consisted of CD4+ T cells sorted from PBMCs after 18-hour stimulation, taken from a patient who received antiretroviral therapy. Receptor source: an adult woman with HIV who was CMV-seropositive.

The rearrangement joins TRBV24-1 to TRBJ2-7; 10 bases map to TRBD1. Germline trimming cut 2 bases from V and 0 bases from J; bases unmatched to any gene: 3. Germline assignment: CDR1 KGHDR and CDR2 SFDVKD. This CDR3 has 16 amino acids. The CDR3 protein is CATSDSGTGDSYEQYF. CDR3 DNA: TGTGCCACCAGTGATTCCGGGACAGGGGACTCCTACGAGCAGTACTTC.

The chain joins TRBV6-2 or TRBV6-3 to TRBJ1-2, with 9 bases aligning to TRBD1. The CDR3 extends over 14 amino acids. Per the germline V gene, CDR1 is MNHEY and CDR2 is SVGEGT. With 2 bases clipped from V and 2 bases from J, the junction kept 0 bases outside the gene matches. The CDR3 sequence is CASSYDRGNYGYTF. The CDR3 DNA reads TGTGCCAGCAGTTACGACAGGGGGAACTATGGCTACACCTTC.

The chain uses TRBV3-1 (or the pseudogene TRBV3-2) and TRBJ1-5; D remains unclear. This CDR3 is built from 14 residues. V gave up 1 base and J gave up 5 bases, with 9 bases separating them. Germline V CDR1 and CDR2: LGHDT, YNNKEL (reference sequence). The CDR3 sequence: CASSQGNTYQPQHF. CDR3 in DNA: TGTGCCAGCAGCCAAGGTAATACCTATCAGCCCCAGCATTTT.

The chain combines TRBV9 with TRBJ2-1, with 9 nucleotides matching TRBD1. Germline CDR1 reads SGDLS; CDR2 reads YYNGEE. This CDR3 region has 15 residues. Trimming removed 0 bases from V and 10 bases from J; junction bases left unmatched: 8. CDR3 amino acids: CASSVAGTGIREQFF. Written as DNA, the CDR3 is TGTGCCAGCAGCGTAGCCGGGACAGGGATTAGGGAGCAGTTCTTC. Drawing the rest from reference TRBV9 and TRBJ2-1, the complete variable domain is DSGVTQTPKHLITATGQRVTLRCSPRSGDLSVYWYQQSLDQGLQFLIQYYNGEERAKGNILERFSAQQFPDLHSELNLSSLELGDSALYFCASSVAGTGIREQFFGPGTRLTVL.

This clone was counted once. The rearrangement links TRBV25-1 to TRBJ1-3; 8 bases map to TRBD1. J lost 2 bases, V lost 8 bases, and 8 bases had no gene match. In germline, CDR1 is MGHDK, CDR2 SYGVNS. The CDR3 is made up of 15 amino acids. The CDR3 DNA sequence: TGTGCCAGCCAAAGCCCAGGGGGCGCTGGAAACACCATATATTTT. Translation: CASQSPGGAGNTIYF.

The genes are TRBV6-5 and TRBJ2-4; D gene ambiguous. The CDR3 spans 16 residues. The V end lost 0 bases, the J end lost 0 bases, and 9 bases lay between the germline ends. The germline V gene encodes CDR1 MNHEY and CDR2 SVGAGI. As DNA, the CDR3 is TGTGCCAGCAGTTACTCGGCGGCGGCAGCCAAAAACATTCAGTACTTC. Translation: CASSYSAAAAKNIQYF.

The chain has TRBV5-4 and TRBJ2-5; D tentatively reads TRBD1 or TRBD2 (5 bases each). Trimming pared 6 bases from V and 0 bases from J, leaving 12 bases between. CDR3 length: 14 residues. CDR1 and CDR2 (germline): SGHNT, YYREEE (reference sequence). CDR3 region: CASTSRGNQETQYF. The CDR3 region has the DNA TGTGCCAGCACCTCCCGGGGCAACCAAGAGACCCAGTACTTC.

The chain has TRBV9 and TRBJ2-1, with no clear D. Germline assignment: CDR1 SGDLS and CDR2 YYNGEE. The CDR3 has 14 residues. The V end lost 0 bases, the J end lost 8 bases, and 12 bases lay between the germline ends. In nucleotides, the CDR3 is TGTGCCAGCAGCGTAGGAACAAAAAGGGATGAGCAGTTCTTC. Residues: CASSVGTKRDEQFF.

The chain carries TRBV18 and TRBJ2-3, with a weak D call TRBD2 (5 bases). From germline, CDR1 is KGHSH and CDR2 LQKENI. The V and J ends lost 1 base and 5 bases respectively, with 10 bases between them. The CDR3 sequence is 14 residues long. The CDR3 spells CASSPLPGEDTQYF. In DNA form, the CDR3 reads TGTGCCAGCTCACCACTCCCCGGGGAAGATACGCAGTATTTT.

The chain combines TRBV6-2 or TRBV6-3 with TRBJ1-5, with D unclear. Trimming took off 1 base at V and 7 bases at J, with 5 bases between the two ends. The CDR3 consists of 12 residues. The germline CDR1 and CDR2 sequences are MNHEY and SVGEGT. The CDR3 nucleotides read TGTGCCAGCAGTTACTATCGGCAGCCCCAGCATTTT. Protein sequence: CASSYYRQPQHF.

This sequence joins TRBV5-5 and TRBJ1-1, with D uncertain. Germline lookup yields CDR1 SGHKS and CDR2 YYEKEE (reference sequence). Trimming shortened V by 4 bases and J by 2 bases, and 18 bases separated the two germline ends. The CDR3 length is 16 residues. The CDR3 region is CASSRLGGRINTEAFF. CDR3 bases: TGTGCCAGCAGCCGCCTAGGTGGGCGGATCAACACTGAAGCTTTCTTT.

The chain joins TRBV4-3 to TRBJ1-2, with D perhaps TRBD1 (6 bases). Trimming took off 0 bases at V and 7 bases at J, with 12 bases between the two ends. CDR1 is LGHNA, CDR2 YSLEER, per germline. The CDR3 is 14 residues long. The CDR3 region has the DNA TGCGCCAGCAGCCAAGATACCGGGGGCGGTGGCTACACCTTC. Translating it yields CASSQDTGGGGYTF.

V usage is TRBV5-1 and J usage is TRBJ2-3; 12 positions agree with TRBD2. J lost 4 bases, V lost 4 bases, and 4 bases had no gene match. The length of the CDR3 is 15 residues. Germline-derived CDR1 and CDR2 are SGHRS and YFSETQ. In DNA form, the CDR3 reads TGCGCCAGCAGCCTAGCGGGAGGGGGTTCAGATACGCAGTATTTT. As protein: CASSLAGGGSDTQYF.

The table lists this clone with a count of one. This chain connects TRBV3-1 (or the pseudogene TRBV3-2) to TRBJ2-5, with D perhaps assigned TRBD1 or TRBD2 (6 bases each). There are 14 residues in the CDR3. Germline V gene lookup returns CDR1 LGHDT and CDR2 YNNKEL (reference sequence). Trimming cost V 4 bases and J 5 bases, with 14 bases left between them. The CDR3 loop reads CASSLTGGRETQYF. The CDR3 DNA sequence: TGTGCCAGCAGCCTCACCGGGGGCCGGGAGACCCAGTACTTC.

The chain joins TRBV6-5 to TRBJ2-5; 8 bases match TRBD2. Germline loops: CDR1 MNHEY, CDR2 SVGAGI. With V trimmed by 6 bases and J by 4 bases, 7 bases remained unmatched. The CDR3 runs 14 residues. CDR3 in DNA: TGTGCCAGCAGGACGGGAGGGCCAGGAGAGACCCAGTACTTC. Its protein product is CASRTGGPGETQYF.

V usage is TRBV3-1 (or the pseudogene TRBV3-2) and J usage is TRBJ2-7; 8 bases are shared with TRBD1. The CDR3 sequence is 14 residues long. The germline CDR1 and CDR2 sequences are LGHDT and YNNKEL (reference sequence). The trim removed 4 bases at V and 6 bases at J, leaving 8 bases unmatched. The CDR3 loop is CASSPWTGISEQYF. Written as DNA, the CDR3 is TGTGCCAGCAGCCCCTGGACAGGGATCAGCGAGCAGTACTTC.

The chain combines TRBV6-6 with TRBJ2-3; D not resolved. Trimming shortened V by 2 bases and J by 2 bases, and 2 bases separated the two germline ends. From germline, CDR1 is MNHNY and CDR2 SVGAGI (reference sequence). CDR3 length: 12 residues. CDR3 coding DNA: TGTGCCAGCAGTTACGTCACAGATACGCAGTATTTT. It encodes CASSYVTDTQYF.

In DNA form, the CDR3 reads TGTGCCACCAGCAGAGATCCCGGACTGACCTACGAGCAGTACTTC. Protein sequence: CATSRDPGLTYEQYF. The chain uses TRBV15 and TRBJ2-7; possible D gene TRBD2, 5 bases. Looked up from germline, CDR1 is LNHNV and CDR2 is YYDKDF (reference sequence). Trimming removed 0 bases at V and 2 bases at J, with 11 bases between. CDR3 length: 15 amino acids. Variable domain in full (rest from reference TRBV15 and TRBJ2-7): DAMVIQNPRYQVTQFGKPVTLSCSQTLNHNVMYWYQQKSSQAPKLLFHYYDKDFNNEADTPDNFQSRRPNTSFCFLDIRSPGLGDTAMYLCATSRDPGLTYEQYFGPGTRLTVT.

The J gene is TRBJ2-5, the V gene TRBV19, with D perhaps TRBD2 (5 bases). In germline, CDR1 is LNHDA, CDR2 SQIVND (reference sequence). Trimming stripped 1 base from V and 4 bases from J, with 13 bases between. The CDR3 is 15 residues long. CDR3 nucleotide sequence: TGTGCCAGTAGTATAGGGGAGAAGTTGGTAGAGACCCAGTACTTC. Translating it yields CASSIGEKLVETQYF.

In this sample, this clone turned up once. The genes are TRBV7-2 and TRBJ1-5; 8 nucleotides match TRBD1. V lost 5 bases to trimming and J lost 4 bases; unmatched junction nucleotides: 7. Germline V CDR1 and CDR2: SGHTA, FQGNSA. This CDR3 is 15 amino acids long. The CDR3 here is CASSARTGLNQPQHF. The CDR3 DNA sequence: TGTGCCAGCAGCGCGAGGACAGGGCTTAATCAGCCCCAGCATTTT.

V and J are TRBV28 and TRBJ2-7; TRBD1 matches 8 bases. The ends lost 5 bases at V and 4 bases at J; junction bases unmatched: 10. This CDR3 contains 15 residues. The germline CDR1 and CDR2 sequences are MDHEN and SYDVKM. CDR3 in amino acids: CASSPGTGPPYEQYF. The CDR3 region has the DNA TGTGCCAGCAGTCCCGGGACAGGCCCTCCTTACGAGCAGTACTTC.

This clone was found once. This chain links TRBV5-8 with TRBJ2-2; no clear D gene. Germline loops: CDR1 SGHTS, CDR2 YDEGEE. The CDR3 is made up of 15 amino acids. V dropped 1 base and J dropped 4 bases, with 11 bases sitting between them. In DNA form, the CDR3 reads TGTGCCAGCAGCTTGCGGCTTCGGATCACCGGGGAGCTGTTTTTT. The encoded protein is CASSLRLRITGELFF.

Here the CDR3 DNA reads TGTGCCAGCAGTGACCCAATGGACACTGAAGCTTTCTTT. Translating gives CASSDPMDTEAFF. The chain carries TRBV2 and TRBJ1-1; D is unclear. Germline V lookup: CDR1 SNHLY, CDR2 FYNNEI. CDR3 length equals 13 residues. Deletions cut 3 bases from V and 3 bases from J, with 8 bases between. Combining the CDR3 with reference TRBV2 and TRBJ1-1 gives the whole variable domain EPEVTQTPSHQVTQMGQEVILRCVPISNHLYFYWYRQILGQKVEFLVSFYNNEISEKSEIFDDQFSVERPDGSNFTLKIRSTKLEDSAMYFCASSDPMDTEAFFGQGTRLTVV.

The CDR3 DNA reads TGTGCCATCAGTGAGTCGGAGGGATCCCTCAATGAGCAGTTCTTC. It is translated as CAISESEGSLNEQFF. The rearrangement uses TRBV10-3 and TRBJ2-1, with D perhaps matching TRBD2 (6 bases). V was cut by 0 bases and J by 6 bases, with 12 bases left in between. In germline, CDR1 is ENHRY, CDR2 SYGVKD. This CDR3 is 15 amino acids long.

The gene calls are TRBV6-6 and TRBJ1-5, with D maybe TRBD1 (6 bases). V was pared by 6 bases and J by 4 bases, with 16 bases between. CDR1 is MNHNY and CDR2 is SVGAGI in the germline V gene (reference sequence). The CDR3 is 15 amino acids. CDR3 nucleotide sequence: TGTGCCAGCAGGGGGGGTCAGGGGAATAATCAGCCCCAGCATTTT. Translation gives CASRGGQGNNQPQHF.

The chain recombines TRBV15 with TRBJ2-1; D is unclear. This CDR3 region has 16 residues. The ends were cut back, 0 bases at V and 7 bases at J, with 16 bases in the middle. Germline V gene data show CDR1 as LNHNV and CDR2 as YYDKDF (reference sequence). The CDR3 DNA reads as TGTGCCACCAGCAGAGATCACACAATAGAAGGGAATGAGCAGTTCTTC. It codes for CATSRDHTIEGNEQFF.